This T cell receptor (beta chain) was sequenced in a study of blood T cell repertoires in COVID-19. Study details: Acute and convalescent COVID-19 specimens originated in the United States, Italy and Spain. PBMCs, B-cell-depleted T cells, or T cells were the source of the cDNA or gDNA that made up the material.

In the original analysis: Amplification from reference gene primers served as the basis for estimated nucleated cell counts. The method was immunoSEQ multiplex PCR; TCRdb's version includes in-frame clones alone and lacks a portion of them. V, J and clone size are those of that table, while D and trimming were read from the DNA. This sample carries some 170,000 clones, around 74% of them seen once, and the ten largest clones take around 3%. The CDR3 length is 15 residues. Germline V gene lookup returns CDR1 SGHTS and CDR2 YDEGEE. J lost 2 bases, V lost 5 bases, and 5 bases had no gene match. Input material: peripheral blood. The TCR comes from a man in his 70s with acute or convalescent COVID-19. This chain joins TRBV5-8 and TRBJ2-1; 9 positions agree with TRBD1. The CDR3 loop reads CASRGTGFTYNEQFF. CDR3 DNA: TGTGCCAGCAGGGGGACAGGGTTCACCTACAATGAGCAGTTCTTC. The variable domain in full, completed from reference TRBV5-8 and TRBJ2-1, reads EAGVTQSPTHLIKTRGQQATLRCSPISGHTSVYWYQQALGLGLQFLLWYDEGEERNRGNFPPRFSGRQFPNYSSELNVNALELEDSALYLCASRGTGFTYNEQFFGPGTRLTVL.